Listed below are T cell receptor beta chains from one sample, sequenced in a study of cytomegalovirus exposure and HLA in healthy donors. Using immunoSEQ multiplex PCR, the repertoire was profiled, and TCRdb retains in-frame clones only, with some absent. The sample carries 35,000 to 50,000 clones, 60% to 75% recorded once. Sequences were obtained from PBMCs. Source of these receptors: a man between 35 and 55 years old in good health and CMV-seronegative. Both conserved end residues are part of each CDR3. The order of the fields is CDR3 protein, CDR3 DNA, clone size, J gene, V gene, D gene. A D gene is named only where the DNA matches it firmly. Size values are once, few and many counts, or a class for expanded clones, and some rows have none.

cdr3_aa: CASSVLGGATNEKLFF
cdr3_nt: TGTGCCAGCAGTGTTCTGGGCGGGGCCACTAATGAAAAACTGTTTTTT
clone_size: .
j_call: TRBJ1-4
v_call: TRBV6-1
d_call: .

cdr3_aa: CASSLLGQGAFGETQYF
cdr3_nt: TGCGCCAGCAGCCTCCTGGGACAGGGGGCTTTTGGAGAGACCCAGTACTTC
clone_size: .
j_call: TRBJ2-5
v_call: TRBV4-1
d_call: TRBD1

cdr3_aa: CASSPGTGESEQYF
cdr3_nt: TGTGCCAGCTCACCCGGGACAGGGGAATCCGAGCAGTACTTC
clone_size: few
j_call: TRBJ2-7
v_call: TRBV18
d_call: TRBD1

cdr3_aa: CASSQATGLTSGANVLTF
cdr3_nt: TGTGCCAGCAGCCAGGCGACAGGTCTAACTTCTGGGGCCAACGTCCTGACTTTC
clone_size: .
j_call: TRBJ2-6
v_call: TRBV4-2
d_call: .

cdr3_aa: CASSPSGMGMYNEQFF
cdr3_nt: TGTGCCAGCAGTCCAAGCGGGATGGGGATGTACAATGAGCAGTTCTTC
clone_size: .
j_call: TRBJ2-1
v_call: TRBV28
d_call: TRBD2

cdr3_aa: CASSGSTGTSGNTIYF
cdr3_nt: TGCGCCAGCAGTGGATCGACAGGAACCTCTGGAAACACCATATATTTT
clone_size: .
j_call: TRBJ1-3
v_call: TRBV10-1
d_call: .

cdr3_aa: CAISESAGVGYGYTF
cdr3_nt: TGTGCCATCAGTGAGTCGGCAGGGGTAGGGTATGGCTACACCTTC
clone_size: .
j_call: TRBJ1-2
v_call: TRBV10-3
d_call: .

cdr3_aa: CASSSWTSGHQETQYF
cdr3_nt: TGTGCCAGCAGTTCCTGGACTAGCGGACACCAAGAGACCCAGTACTTC
clone_size: .
j_call: TRBJ2-5
v_call: TRBV25-1
d_call: TRBD2

cdr3_aa: CASTGTYEQYF
cdr3_nt: TGTGCCAGTACAGGGACCTACGAGCAGTACTTC
clone_size: .
j_call: TRBJ2-7
v_call: TRBV6-1
d_call: .

cdr3_aa: CASSSPGEGYEQFF
cdr3_nt: TGTGCCAGCAGTTCCCCAGGGGAAGGCTATGAGCAGTTCTTC
clone_size: .
j_call: TRBJ2-1
v_call: TRBV6-5
d_call: .

cdr3_aa: CASGLDRSSYNSPLHF
cdr3_nt: TGTGCCAGCGGGCTGGACAGGAGCTCCTATAATTCACCCCTCCACTTT
clone_size: .
j_call: TRBJ1-6
v_call: TRBV2
d_call: TRBD1

cdr3_aa: CASSLEAGDNQPQHF
cdr3_nt: TGTGCCAGCAGCTTAGAGGCAGGGGACAATCAGCCCCAGCATTTT
clone_size: .
j_call: TRBJ1-5
v_call: TRBV7-9
d_call: .

cdr3_aa: CASSVDGGGTGELFF
cdr3_nt: TGTGCCAGCAGCGTAGACGGGGGAGGCACCGGGGAGCTGTTTTTT
clone_size: .
j_call: TRBJ2-2
v_call: TRBV9
d_call: .

cdr3_aa: CAISDGFREQYF
cdr3_nt: TGTGCCATCAGTGACGGGTTTCGCGAGCAGTACTTC
clone_size: .
j_call: TRBJ2-7
v_call: TRBV10-3
d_call: .

cdr3_aa: CASSDGTGVFSPLHF
cdr3_nt: TGTGCCAGCAGCGACGGGACAGGGGTTTTTTCACCCCTCCACTTT
clone_size: .
j_call: TRBJ1-6
v_call: TRBV7-9
d_call: TRBD1

cdr3_aa: CASSPELAGGKFF
cdr3_nt: TGTGCCAGCAGCCCAGAGTTAGCGGGGGGGAAGTTCTTC
clone_size: .
j_call: TRBJ2-1
v_call: TRBV7-2
d_call: TRBD2

cdr3_aa: CASRRSSSGENIQYF
cdr3_nt: TGTGCCAGCAGGAGATCCTCATCGGGAGAAAACATTCAGTACTTC
clone_size: .
j_call: TRBJ2-4
v_call: TRBV2
d_call: .

cdr3_aa: CASRIGTATNEKLFF
cdr3_nt: TGTGCCAGCAGGATAGGGACAGCAACTAATGAAAAACTGTTTTTT
clone_size: .
j_call: TRBJ1-4
v_call: TRBV11-2
d_call: TRBD1

cdr3_aa: CASSELAEQETQYF
cdr3_nt: TGTGCCAGCAGTGAGTTAGCGGAACAAGAGACCCAGTACTTC
clone_size: .
j_call: TRBJ2-5
v_call: TRBV25-1
d_call: .

cdr3_aa: CSVQGRGDTEAFF
cdr3_nt: TGCAGCGTTCAGGGCCGGGGGGACACTGAAGCTTTCTTT
clone_size: .
j_call: TRBJ1-1
v_call: TRBV29-1
d_call: .

cdr3_aa: CASSDRALASHEQYF
cdr3_nt: TGTGCCAGCAGCGACCGGGCGCTAGCCTCCCACGAGCAGTACTTC
clone_size: .
j_call: TRBJ2-7
v_call: TRBV5-6
d_call: .

cdr3_aa: CASSSWTENSPLHF
cdr3_nt: TGTGCCAGCAGCTCATGGACAGAAAATTCACCCCTCCACTTT
clone_size: .
j_call: TRBJ1-6
v_call: TRBV7-9
d_call: .

cdr3_aa: CASSQNRIGQPQHF
cdr3_nt: TGCGCCAGCAGCCAGAACAGAATCGGTCAGCCCCAGCATTTT
clone_size: .
j_call: TRBJ1-5
v_call: TRBV4-3
d_call: .

cdr3_aa: CASGTGKTNYGYTF
cdr3_nt: TGCGCCAGCGGCACAGGTAAAACTAACTATGGCTACACCTTC
clone_size: .
j_call: TRBJ1-2
v_call: TRBV23-1
d_call: .

cdr3_aa: CASSGGHTDTQYF
cdr3_nt: TGTGCCAGCAGTGGGGGGCACACAGATACGCAGTATTTT
clone_size: .
j_call: TRBJ2-3
v_call: TRBV6-1
d_call: .

cdr3_aa: CASSLQGRGSPLHF
cdr3_nt: TGTGCCAGCAGCTTACAGGGCCGGGGATCACCCCTCCACTTT
clone_size: .
j_call: TRBJ1-6
v_call: TRBV5-6
d_call: .

cdr3_aa: CASRPGGEYEQYF
cdr3_nt: TGTGCCAGCAGACCGGGGGGGGAGTACGAGCAGTACTTC
clone_size: once
j_call: TRBJ2-7
v_call: TRBV2
d_call: TRBD2

cdr3_aa: CASSSGQGGNQPQHF
cdr3_nt: TGTGCCAGCAGTAGCGGACAGGGGGGAAATCAGCCCCAGCATTTT
clone_size: .
j_call: TRBJ1-5
v_call: TRBV2
d_call: TRBD1

cdr3_aa: CASSDGTAHQPQHF
cdr3_nt: TGTGCCAGCAGTGACGGGACAGCCCATCAGCCCCAGCATTTT
clone_size: .
j_call: TRBJ1-5
v_call: TRBV2
d_call: TRBD1

cdr3_aa: CASSAGPAYEQYF
cdr3_nt: TGTGCCAGCAGCGCGGGACCGGCCTACGAGCAGTACTTC
clone_size: .
j_call: TRBJ2-7
v_call: TRBV11-2
d_call: .

cdr3_aa: CAWSVLDTWGTGELFF
cdr3_nt: TGTGCCTGGAGTGTACTAGACACATGGGGCACCGGGGAGCTGTTTTTT
clone_size: .
j_call: TRBJ2-2
v_call: TRBV30
d_call: .

cdr3_aa: CAIRGQENEQFF
cdr3_nt: TGTGCCATCAGGGGACAGGAGAATGAGCAGTTCTTC
clone_size: .
j_call: TRBJ2-1
v_call: TRBV10-3
d_call: TRBD1

cdr3_aa: CASSEFQGRATEAFF
cdr3_nt: TGTGCCAGCAGTGAATTCCAGGGAAGGGCAACTGAAGCTTTCTTT
clone_size: .
j_call: TRBJ1-1
v_call: TRBV2
d_call: .

cdr3_aa: CASCTSPDTGELFF
cdr3_nt: TGTGCCAGTTGCACTAGCCCCGACACCGGGGAGCTGTTTTTT
clone_size: .
j_call: TRBJ2-2
v_call: TRBV19
d_call: .

cdr3_aa: CASSGQSYNSPLHF
cdr3_nt: TGTGCCAGCAGTGGACAGAGTTATAATTCACCCCTCCACTTT
clone_size: .
j_call: TRBJ1-6
v_call: TRBV2
d_call: .

cdr3_aa: CASSYSGTALHVLTF
cdr3_nt: TGTGCCAGCAGTTACTCCGGAACAGCCCTTCACGTCCTGACTTTC
clone_size: .
j_call: TRBJ2-6
v_call: TRBV6-5
d_call: .

cdr3_aa: CASSESGGVYNSPLHF
cdr3_nt: TGTGCCAGCAGTGAATCGGGAGGGGTCTATAATTCACCCCTCCACTTT
clone_size: once
j_call: TRBJ1-6
v_call: TRBV25-1
d_call: .

cdr3_aa: CASSSGTSGEAFF
cdr3_nt: TGTGCCAGCAGCTCCGGAACCTCGGGTGAAGCTTTCTTT
clone_size: .
j_call: TRBJ1-1
v_call: TRBV11-2
d_call: .

cdr3_aa: CAWRGGRAEAFF
cdr3_nt: TGTGCCTGGAGAGGAGGGAGGGCTGAAGCTTTCTTT
clone_size: .
j_call: TRBJ1-1
v_call: TRBV30
d_call: .

cdr3_aa: CASSPPGHNQGDYGYTF
cdr3_nt: TGTGCCAGCAGCCCGCCGGGACACAACCAGGGGGACTATGGCTACACCTTC
clone_size: .
j_call: TRBJ1-2
v_call: TRBV5-6
d_call: TRBD1

cdr3_aa: CASSLGGEQTQYF
cdr3_nt: TGTGCCAGCAGCTTAGGGGGGGAACAGACCCAGTACTTC
clone_size: .
j_call: TRBJ2-5
v_call: TRBV7-4
d_call: .

cdr3_aa: CASSPQLGLHLAGETDTQYF
cdr3_nt: TGTGCCAGCAGCCCGCAGCTGGGACTACATCTAGCGGGGGAAACAGATACGCAGTATTTT
clone_size: .
j_call: TRBJ2-3
v_call: TRBV7-8
d_call: TRBD2

cdr3_aa: CASSQAYEQYF
cdr3_nt: TGTGCCAGCAGCCAAGCTTACGAGCAGTACTTC
clone_size: once
j_call: TRBJ2-7
v_call: TRBV14
d_call: .

cdr3_aa: CASSKAPGQGPYEQYF
cdr3_nt: TGTGCCAGCAGTAAAGCGCCGGGACAGGGTCCCTACGAGCAGTACTTC
clone_size: .
j_call: TRBJ2-7
v_call: TRBV6-1
d_call: TRBD1

cdr3_aa: CASSETGEGEQYF
cdr3_nt: TGTGCCAGCAGTGAGACAGGGGAAGGCGAGCAGTACTTC
clone_size: .
j_call: TRBJ2-7
v_call: TRBV25-1
d_call: TRBD1

cdr3_aa: CASSESGLANYGYTF
cdr3_nt: TGCGCCAGCAGCGAGTCAGGCTTAGCTAACTATGGCTACACCTTC
clone_size: .
j_call: TRBJ1-2
v_call: TRBV5-1
d_call: .

cdr3_aa: CASRGQGYNEQFF
cdr3_nt: TGTGCCAGCAGGGGACAGGGTTACAATGAGCAGTTCTTC
clone_size: few
j_call: TRBJ2-1
v_call: TRBV27
d_call: TRBD1

cdr3_aa: CASSQSPSGTYEQYF
cdr3_nt: TGCGCCAGCAGTCAATCGCCTAGCGGGACCTACGAGCAGTACTTC
clone_size: .
j_call: TRBJ2-7
v_call: TRBV23-1
d_call: TRBD2

cdr3_aa: CASSEGLAVQETQYF
cdr3_nt: TGTGCCAGCAGCGAGGGACTAGCGGTTCAAGAGACCCAGTACTTC
clone_size: .
j_call: TRBJ2-5
v_call: TRBV9
d_call: TRBD2

cdr3_aa: CASSRASGGRAYNEQFF
cdr3_nt: TGTGCCAGCTCACGGGCTAGCGGGGGCCGCGCCTACAATGAGCAGTTCTTC
clone_size: few
j_call: TRBJ2-1
v_call: TRBV18
d_call: TRBD2

cdr3_aa: CASNVSPGDQPQHF
cdr3_nt: TGCGCCAGCAACGTATCCCCAGGGGATCAGCCCCAGCATTTT
clone_size: .
j_call: TRBJ1-5
v_call: TRBV5-1
d_call: .

cdr3_aa: CASSHSRDREYNEQFF
cdr3_nt: TGTGCCAGCAGCCACAGTCGAGACAGGGAATACAATGAGCAGTTCTTC
clone_size: .
j_call: TRBJ2-1
v_call: TRBV2
d_call: TRBD1

cdr3_aa: CASSYSMGGNYGYTF
cdr3_nt: TGTGCCAGCAGTTACTCGATGGGGGGTAACTATGGCTACACCTTC
clone_size: few
j_call: TRBJ1-2
v_call: TRBV6-5
d_call: .

cdr3_aa: CASRPRGIYGYTF
cdr3_nt: TGTGCCAGCCGACCCAGGGGGATCTATGGCTACACCTTC
clone_size: .
j_call: TRBJ1-2
v_call: TRBV6-5
d_call: TRBD1

cdr3_aa: CASQGANYGYTF
cdr3_nt: TGTGCCAGCCAGGGGGCGAACTATGGCTACACCTTC
clone_size: few
j_call: TRBJ1-2
v_call: TRBV6-5
d_call: TRBD1